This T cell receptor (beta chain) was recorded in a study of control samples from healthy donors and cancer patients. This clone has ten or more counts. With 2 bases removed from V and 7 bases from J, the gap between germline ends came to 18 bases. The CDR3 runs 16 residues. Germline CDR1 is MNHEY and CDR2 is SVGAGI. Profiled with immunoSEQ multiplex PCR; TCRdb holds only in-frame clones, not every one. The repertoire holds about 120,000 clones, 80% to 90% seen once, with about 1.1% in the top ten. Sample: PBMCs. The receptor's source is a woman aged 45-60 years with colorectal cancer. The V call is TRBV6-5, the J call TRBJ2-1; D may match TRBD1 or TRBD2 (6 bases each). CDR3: CASSYLTRGASNEQFF. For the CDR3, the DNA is TGTGCCAGCAGTTACCTGACAAGGGGGGCGAGTAATGAGCAGTTCTTC.